These T cell receptor beta chains were read from a single sample in a study of tumor T cells in aggressive B-cell lymphoma. TCRdb's table, derived via immunoSEQ multiplex PCR, lists solely in-frame clones and lacks some. The sample contains around 4,200 clones, approximately 80% of which appear only once. The sequenced sample was tumor tissue. All receptors come from an adult with diffuse large B cell lymphoma. Each CDR3 is given with its conserved first and last residue. Fields, in order: J gene, clone size, V gene, D gene, CDR3 protein, CDR3 DNA. A D gene is named only where the DNA matches it firmly. Expanded clones are given a class, and other clones once, few, many or no size at all.

j_gene: TRBJ2-2
abundance: -
v_gene: TRBV5-1
d_gene: TRBD2
CDR3aa: CASSLEAGGLIGELFF
CDR3nt: TGCGCCAGCAGCTTGGAGGCGGGGGGCCTGATAGGGGAGCTGTTTTTT

j_gene: TRBJ2-7
abundance: once
v_gene: TRBV28
d_gene: TRBD2
CDR3aa: CASGTSGRGVNEQYF
CDR3nt: TGTGCCAGCGGGACTAGCGGGAGGGGAGTAAACGAGCAGTACTTC

j_gene: TRBJ2-4
abundance: -
v_gene: TRBV5-1
d_gene: -
CDR3aa: CASSLQGGLDIQYF
CDR3nt: TGCGCCAGCAGCTTGCAAGGGGGATTGGACATTCAGTACTTC

j_gene: TRBJ1-1
abundance: -
v_gene: TRBV7-2
d_gene: TRBD1
CDR3aa: CASRQGVGDTEAFF
CDR3nt: TGTGCCAGCAGGCAGGGGGTGGGAGACACTGAAGCTTTCTTT

j_gene: TRBJ2-1
abundance: -
v_gene: TRBV21-1
d_gene: -
CDR3aa: CARSPRATSYNEQFF
CDR3nt: TGTGCCAGGAGTCCGAGGGCCACCTCCTACAATGAGCAGTTCTTC

j_gene: TRBJ1-6
abundance: -
v_gene: TRBV5-1
d_gene: -
CDR3aa: CASSLVRDSPLHF
CDR3nt: TGCGCCAGCAGCTTGGTCAGGGATTCACCCCTCCACTTT

j_gene: TRBJ2-7
abundance: -
v_gene: TRBV19
d_gene: TRBD2
CDR3aa: CASSIRPSGSTSYEQYF
CDR3nt: TGTGCCAGTAGTATAAGGCCTAGCGGGAGTACATCCTACGAGCAGTACTTC

j_gene: TRBJ1-1
abundance: -
v_gene: TRBV6-1
d_gene: -
CDR3aa: CASSEQGGTEAFF
CDR3nt: TGTGCCAGCAGTGAACAGGGTGGGACTGAAGCTTTCTTT

j_gene: TRBJ1-4
abundance: -
v_gene: TRBV2
d_gene: -
CDR3aa: CASSELETPGSDEKLFF
CDR3nt: TGTGCCAGCAGCGAACTTGAAACCCCGGGGTCAGATGAAAAACTGTTTTTT

j_gene: TRBJ2-3
abundance: -
v_gene: TRBV5-1
d_gene: -
CDR3aa: CASSLDQGTDTQYF
CDR3nt: TGCGCCAGCAGCCTGGACCAGGGCACAGATACGCAGTATTTT

j_gene: TRBJ2-2
abundance: few
v_gene: TRBV5-1
d_gene: TRBD2
CDR3aa: CASSSGTSGSRELFF
CDR3nt: TGCGCCAGCAGCTCCGGGACTAGCGGGAGTCGGGAGCTGTTTTTT

j_gene: TRBJ1-1
abundance: -
v_gene: TRBV23-1
d_gene: -
CDR3aa: CASSQLTGNTESFF
CDR3nt: TGCGCCAGCAGTCAATTAACAGGGAACACTGAATCTTTCTTT

j_gene: TRBJ1-1
abundance: -
v_gene: TRBV5-4
d_gene: TRBD1
CDR3aa: CASNAGTGAEAFF
CDR3nt: TGTGCCAGCAACGCCGGGACAGGGGCTGAAGCTTTCTTT

j_gene: TRBJ1-1
abundance: few
v_gene: TRBV9
d_gene: -
CDR3aa: CASSAPGSEAFF
CDR3nt: TGTGCCAGCAGCGCGCCGGGTTCCGAAGCTTTCTTT